This record looks at one TCR beta chain sequence and its context. Its antigen is still unknown. The whole isolated RNA underwent reverse transcription, so sequencing captured expressed TCRB transcripts. Produced via immunoSEQ multiplex PCR; TCRdb's table is partial and in-frame only. The sample carries roughly 500,000 clones, over 25% recorded once. The data derive from a study of beta chain features in type 1 diabetes. Study overall: Age, gender and cell yields were similar between patients and healthy donors. Study-level points and caveats: Researchers report that Type 1 diabetes patients had moderately but significantly shorter TCRB CDR3s across all four CD4+ subsets. Relative to healthy donors, patients appeared to have naive, central memory and Treg TCRB repertoires that were more similar. For type 1 diabetes patients, VDJ junctions showed fewer insertions and more deletions.

The ends were cut back, 1 base at V and 9 bases at J, with 12 bases in the middle. The CDR3 is 12 residues long. Germline V CDR1 and CDR2: GTSNPN, SVGIG (reference sequence). The receptor was isolated from a man in his late teens or twenties in good health. The chain carries TRBV30 and TRBJ1-2; D not certain. Sequencing was carried out using naive CD4+ T cells from blood. This CDR3 is CAWSAIPVRYTF. The CDR3 nucleotides are TGTGCCTGGAGTGCGATCCCTGTTCGCTACACCTTC. Combining the CDR3 with reference TRBV30 and TRBJ1-2 gives the whole variable domain SQTIHQWPATLVQPVGSPLSLECTVEGTSNPNLYWYRQAAGRGLQLLFYSVGIGQISSEVPQNLSASRPQDRQFILSSKKLLLSDSGFYLCAWSAIPVRYTFGSGTRLTVV.